The source of this TCR beta chain is a study of Ad26.COV2.S vaccination and SARS-CoV-2 variants. Study results and limitations: Reported findings describe substantial breadth in spike-specific CD8+ and CD4+ T cell responses following vaccination.

On this clone itself: The target antigen is unknown. The sample has other DNA sequences that encode this CDR3 too.

Stated treatment: 19 received Ad26.COV2.S at low or high dose, single or two shots; 5 received placebo; per-sample allocation not given. At day 63 after the first vaccine or placebo injection, samples were drawn. Profiled with immunoSEQ multiplex PCR; TCRdb holds only in-frame clones, not every one. The table shows approximately 410,000 clones, with 88% occurring only once. The CDR3 has 13 amino acids. Germline CDR1 reads MNHEY; CDR2 reads SMNVEV (reference sequence). J lost 3 bases, V lost 2 bases, and 1 base had no gene match. The sample consisted of peripheral blood, taken in a trial of Ad26.COV2.S vaccine versus placebo. The TCR originated in a person between 18 and 65 years old who received the Ad26.COV2.S COVID-19 vaccine or a placebo. The chain links TRBV27 to TRBJ2-7; TRBD1 matches at 7 bases. CDR3 residues: CASSLRQGYEQYF. CDR3 bases: TGTGCCAGCAGTTTAAGACAGGGCTACGAGCAGTACTTC.